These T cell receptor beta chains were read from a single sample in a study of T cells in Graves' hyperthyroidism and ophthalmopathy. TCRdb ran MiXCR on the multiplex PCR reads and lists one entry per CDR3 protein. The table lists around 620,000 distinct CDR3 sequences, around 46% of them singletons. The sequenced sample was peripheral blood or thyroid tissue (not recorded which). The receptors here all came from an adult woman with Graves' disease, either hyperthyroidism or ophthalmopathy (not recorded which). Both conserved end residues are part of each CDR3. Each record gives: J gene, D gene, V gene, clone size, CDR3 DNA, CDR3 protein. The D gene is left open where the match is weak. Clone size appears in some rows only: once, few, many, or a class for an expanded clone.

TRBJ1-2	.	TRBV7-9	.	TGTGCCAGCAGCCCCCGACTGTCTAGCGGGAGTCGGGGCTACACCTTC	CASSPRLSSGSRGYTF
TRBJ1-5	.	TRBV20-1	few	TGCAGTGCTAGGTTCGGACCGAGCAATCAGCCCCAGCATTTT	CSARFGPSNQPQHF
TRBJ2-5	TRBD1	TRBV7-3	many	TGTGCCAGCAGCTGGGCCCGGACAGGGATGGAGACCCAGTACTTC	CASSWARTGMETQYF
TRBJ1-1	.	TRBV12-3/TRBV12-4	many	TGTGCCAGCAGTCACAGGACCATGAACACTGAAGCTTTCTTT	CASSHRTMNTEAFF
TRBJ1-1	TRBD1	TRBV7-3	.	TGTGCCAGCAGACCCGGGACAGGGTGGGACACTGAAGCTTTCTTT	CASRPGTGWDTEAFF
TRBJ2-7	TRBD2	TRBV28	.	TGTGCCAGCAGCAAGAGCGGGAGCCCATACGAGCAGTACTTC	CASSKSGSPYEQYF
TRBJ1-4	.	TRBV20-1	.	TGCAGTGCTAGAGCAACTAATGAAAAACTGTTTTTT	CSARATNEKLFF
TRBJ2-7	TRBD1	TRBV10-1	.	TGCGCCAGCAATCGACAGGGAAACTACGAGCAGTACTTC	CASNRQGNYEQYF
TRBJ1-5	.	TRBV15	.	TGTGCCACCAGCAAGAGGATATGGGGCAATCAGCCCCAGCATTTT	CATSKRIWGNQPQHF
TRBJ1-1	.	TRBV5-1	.	TGCGCCAGCAGCTTGGACCCTGGGCAGTTAGACACTGAAGCTTTCTTT	CASSLDPGQLDTEAFF
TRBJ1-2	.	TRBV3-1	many	TGTGCCAGCAGCCAAGGTGCGGGTTCGTATGGCTACACCTTC	CASSQGAGSYGYTF
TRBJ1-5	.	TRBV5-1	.	TGCGCCAGCAGCTTGGGCGCGGGGGAAGGCAATCAGCCCCAGCATTTT	CASSLGAGEGNQPQHF
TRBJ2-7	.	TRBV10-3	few	TGTGCCTGCGCGGGGGCCACCTACGAGCAGTACTTC	CACAGATYEQYF
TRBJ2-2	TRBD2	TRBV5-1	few	TGCGCCAGCAGCGACGGGACTAGCGGGGAGCTGTTTTTT	CASSDGTSGELFF
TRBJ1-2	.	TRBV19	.	TGTACCAGTACCGTGCAGGGGATTGGATATGGCTACACCTTC	CTSTVQGIGYGYTF
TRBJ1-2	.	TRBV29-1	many	TGCAGCGTTGAATTCGTTCGGTGGGCAGGGAATAGTTTCTTCTATGGCTACACCTTC	CSVEFVRWAGNSFFYGYTF
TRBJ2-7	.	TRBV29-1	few	TGCAGCGTTGAAGTAGGGTCTACCTACGAGCAGTACTTC	CSVEVGSTYEQYF
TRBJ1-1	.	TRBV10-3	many	TGTGCCGCGACGGCAGGGGTAGAAACTGAAGCTTTCTTT	CAATAGVETEAFF
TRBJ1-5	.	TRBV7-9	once	TGTGCCAGCAAGAGACCAACCGGGGCGCCTATGGAGCCCCAGCATTTT	CASKRPTGAPMEPQHF
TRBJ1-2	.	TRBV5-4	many	TGTGCCAGCAGCTGGGGCAATACTAACTATGGCTACACCTTC	CASSWGNTNYGYTF
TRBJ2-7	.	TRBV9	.	TGCGCCAGCAGCCAAGAGGGCAGGAACGAGCAGTACTTC	CASSQEGRNEQYF
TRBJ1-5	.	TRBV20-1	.	TGCAGTGCTAGAAGACAGATGAATCAGCCCCAGCATTTT	CSARRQMNQPQHF
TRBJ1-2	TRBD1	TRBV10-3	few	TGTGCCATCAGTGGTGGACGGGACAGACCTAACTATGGCTACACCTTC	CAISGGRDRPNYGYTF
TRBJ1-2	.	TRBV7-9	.	TGTGCCAGCAGCTCCTCAGGAGCAGGGGATGGCTACACCTTC	CASSSSGAGDGYTF
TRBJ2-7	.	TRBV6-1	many	TGTGCCAGCAGTGACCCCCCACGGTCCTACGAGCAGTACTTC	CASSDPPRSYEQYF
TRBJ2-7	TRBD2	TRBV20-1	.	TGCAGTGCCCCCTGGCTAGCGGGAGGAGAGCAGTACTTC	CSAPWLAGGEQYF
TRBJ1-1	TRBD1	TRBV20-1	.	TGCAGTGCTCTCCCGGGACAGGCAGAAGCTTTCTTT	CSALPGQAEAFF
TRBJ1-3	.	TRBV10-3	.	TGTGCCATCAGTGAGTCGATCTCGAGAGGAAACACCATATATTTT	CAISESISRGNTIYF
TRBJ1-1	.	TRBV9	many	TGTGCCAGCAGCGTAGTGTCCAACACTGAAGCTTTCTTT	CASSVVSNTEAFF
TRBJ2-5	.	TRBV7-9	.	TGTGCCAGCAGCTTAAGAGGGGATCAGTACTTC	CASSLRGDQYF
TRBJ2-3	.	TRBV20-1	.	TGCAGTGCTAGATTTGGGGGAGATACGCAGTATTTT	CSARFGGDTQYF
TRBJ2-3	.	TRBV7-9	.	TGTGCCAGCAGCATAATTGAGGGGTCATTGCAAACGCAGTATTTT	CASSIIEGSLQTQYF
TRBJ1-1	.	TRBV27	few	TGTGCCAGCAGATTCGGGCCTTTTGACACTGAAGCTTTCTTT	CASRFGPFDTEAFF
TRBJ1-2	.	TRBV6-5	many	TGTGCCAGCAGCAGTAAGGGGTGGGATGGCTACACCTTC	CASSSKGWDGYTF
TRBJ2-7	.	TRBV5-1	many	TGCGCCAGCAGCTTGGAGGGCGCTCGGGGAAGTGAGCAGTACTTC	CASSLEGARGSEQYF
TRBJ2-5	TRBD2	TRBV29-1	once	TGCAGCAGGGCTAGCGGGAGCAGGGAGACCCAGTACTTC	CSRASGSRETQYF
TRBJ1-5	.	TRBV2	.	TGTGCCAGCTTGGAGGGGGGGCATCAGCCCCAGCATTTT	CASLEGGHQPQHF
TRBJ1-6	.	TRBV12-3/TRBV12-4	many	TGTGCCAGCAGTTTCATTGCGTCCGGGAATTCACCCCTCCACTTT	CASSFIASGNSPLHF
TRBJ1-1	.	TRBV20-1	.	TGCAGTGCTACGGAAGCTTTCTTT	CSATEAFF
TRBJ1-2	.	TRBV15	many	TGTGCCACCAGCCCAGGGGAGGGCTATGGCTACACCTTC	CATSPGEGYGYTF
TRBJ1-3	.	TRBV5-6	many	TGTGCCAGCACCCCCTCGGCAAGCTCTGGAAACACCATATATTTT	CASTPSASSGNTIYF
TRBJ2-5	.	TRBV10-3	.	TGTGCCATCAGTTCCGCCCAGGGGATGATGGAGACCCAGTACTTC	CAISSAQGMMETQYF